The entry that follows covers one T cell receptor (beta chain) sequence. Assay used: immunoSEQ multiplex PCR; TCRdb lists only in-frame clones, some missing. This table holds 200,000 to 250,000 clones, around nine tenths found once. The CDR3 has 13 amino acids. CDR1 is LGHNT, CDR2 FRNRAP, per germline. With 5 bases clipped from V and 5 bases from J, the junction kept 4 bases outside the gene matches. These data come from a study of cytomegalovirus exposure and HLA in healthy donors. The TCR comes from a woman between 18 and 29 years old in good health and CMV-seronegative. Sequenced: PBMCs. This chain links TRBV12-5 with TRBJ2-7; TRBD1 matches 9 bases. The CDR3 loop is CASGRTGANEQYF. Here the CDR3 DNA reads TGTGCTAGTGGTCGGACAGGGGCGAACGAGCAGTACTTC.